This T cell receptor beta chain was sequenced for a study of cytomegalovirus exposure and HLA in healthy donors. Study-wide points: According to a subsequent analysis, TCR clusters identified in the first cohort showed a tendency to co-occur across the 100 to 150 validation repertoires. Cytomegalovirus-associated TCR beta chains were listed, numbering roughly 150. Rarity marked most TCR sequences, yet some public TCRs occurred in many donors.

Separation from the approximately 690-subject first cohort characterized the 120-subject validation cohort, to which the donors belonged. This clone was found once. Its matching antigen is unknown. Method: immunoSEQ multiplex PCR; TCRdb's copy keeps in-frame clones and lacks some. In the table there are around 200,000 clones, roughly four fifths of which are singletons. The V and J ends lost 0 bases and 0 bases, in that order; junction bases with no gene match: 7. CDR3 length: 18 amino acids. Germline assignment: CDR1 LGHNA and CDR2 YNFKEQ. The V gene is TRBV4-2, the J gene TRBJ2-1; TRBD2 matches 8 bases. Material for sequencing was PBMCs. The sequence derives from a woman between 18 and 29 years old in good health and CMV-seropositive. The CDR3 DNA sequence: TGTGCCAGCAGCCAAGAGCCGCGGGGGGCCAGCTCCTACAATGAGCAGTTCTTC. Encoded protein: CASSQEPRGASSYNEQFF.